The sample holds many counts of the clone carrying this T cell receptor (beta chain). Its antigen is still unknown. The missing CDR3 end, 3 residues past where the read stops, is filled in from the germline J gene. This entry belongs to a study of T cell clonality in common variable immunodeficiency. CDR1 and CDR2 (germline): KGHSH, LQKENI. The CDR3 runs to 14 residues. Trimming pared 3 bases from V and 3 bases from J, leaving 9 bases between. Sequencing used immunoSEQ multiplex PCR; TCRdb keeps in-frame clones, though not all of them. The profile covers some 40,000 clones, none occurring a single time. General study points: CVID subjects shared fewer TCRbeta clones than healthy controls did.

This TCR came from a person aged 18 to 70 in good health. The gene calls are TRBV18 and TRBJ2-1; D gene unclear. Sequenced input: peripheral blood mononuclear cells. CDR3: CASSPPSVYNEQFF. The part of the CDR3 DNA that was read is TGTGCCAGCTCACCCCCCTCCGTCTACAATGAG.